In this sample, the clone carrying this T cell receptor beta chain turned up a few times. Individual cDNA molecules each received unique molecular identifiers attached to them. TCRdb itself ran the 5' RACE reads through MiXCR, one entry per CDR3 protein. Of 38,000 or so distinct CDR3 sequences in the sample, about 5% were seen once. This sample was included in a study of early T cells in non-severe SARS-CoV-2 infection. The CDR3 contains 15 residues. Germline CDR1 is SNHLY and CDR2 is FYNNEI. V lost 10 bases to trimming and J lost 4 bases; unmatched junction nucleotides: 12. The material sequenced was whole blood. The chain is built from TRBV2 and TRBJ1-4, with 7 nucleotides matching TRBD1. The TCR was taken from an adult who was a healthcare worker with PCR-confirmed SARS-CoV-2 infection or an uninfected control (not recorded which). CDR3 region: CATTGEAAVNEKLFF. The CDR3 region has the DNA TGTGCCACCACAGGGGAAGCCGCCGTTAATGAAAAACTGTTTTTT.